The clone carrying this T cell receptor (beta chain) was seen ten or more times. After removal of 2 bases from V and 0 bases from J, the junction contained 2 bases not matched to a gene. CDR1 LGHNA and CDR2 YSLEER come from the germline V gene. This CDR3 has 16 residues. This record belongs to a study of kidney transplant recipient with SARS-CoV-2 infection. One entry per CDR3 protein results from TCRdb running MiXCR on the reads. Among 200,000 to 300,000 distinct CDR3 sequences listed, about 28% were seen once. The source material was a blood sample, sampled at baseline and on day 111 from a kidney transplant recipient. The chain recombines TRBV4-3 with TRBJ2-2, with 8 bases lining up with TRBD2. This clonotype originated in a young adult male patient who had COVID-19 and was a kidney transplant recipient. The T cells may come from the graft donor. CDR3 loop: CASSQREGANTGELFF. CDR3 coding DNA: TGCGCCAGCAGCCAACGGGAGGGCGCGAACACCGGGGAGCTGTTTTTT.